This TCR beta chain was sequenced during a study of T-cell memory formation after mild COVID-19. Study background: Largely, TCR clusters stayed within a single donor.

The TCR alpha and TCR beta cDNA libraries, bearing sample barcodes and UMIs, were generated by 5'RACE using constant-segment primers. TCRdb called the 5' RACE reads again in MiXCR, with one record for every CDR3 protein. The sample includes fewer than 650,000 distinct CDR3 sequences, roughly a sixth of them seen just once. The germline V and J ends were trimmed by 4 bases and 4 bases, with 11 bases remaining between them. Germline assignment: CDR1 SGHAT and CDR2 FQNNGV. CDR3 length equals 14 residues. Findings and caveats of the study: Pre-infection memory showed some responding clones, and this suggested that cross-reactive memory joined.

This clonotype was seen a handful of times. The antigen is undetermined. V usage is TRBV11-2 and J usage is TRBJ2-1; D tentatively reads TRBD1 or TRBD2 (5 bases each). The sample was PBMCs or a T cell subset sorted from them (not recorded which). This sequence originates from an adult woman who had mild COVID-19 (a few samples of this study predate the infection). Cell type and time point are not known. In DNA form, the CDR3 reads TGTGCCAGCAGCTCGGGACCGCCTTACAATGAGCAGTTCTTC. This sequence encodes CASSSGPPYNEQFF.